The 23 T cell receptor beta chains in this list originate from one sample, sequenced in a study of T-cell memory formation after mild COVID-19. MiXCR was run by TCRdb on the 5' RACE reads, yielding one entry per CDR3 protein. The table records about 400,000 distinct CDR3 sequences, 13% to 15% of them present only once. Sequencing input: PBMCs or a T cell subset sorted from them (not recorded which). Receptor source: a man younger than 35 who had mild COVID-19 (a few samples of this study predate the infection). Cell type and time point are not known.

V usage is TRBV2 and J usage is TRBJ2-7, with TRBD1 as a possible D gene (5 bases). This CDR3 is built from 12 residues. The germline gives CDR1 SNHLY, CDR2 FYNNEI. V gave up 5 bases and J gave up 6 bases, with 11 bases separating them. This CDR3 is CASSRQFSEQYV. CDR3 DNA: TGTGCCAGCAGTCGACAGTTCTCCGAGCAGTACGTC.

The chain employs TRBV7-2 and TRBJ1-6, with D perhaps matching TRBD1 (5 bases). CDR3 size: 14 residues. Germline values: CDR1 SGHTA, CDR2 FQGNSA. Trimming took off 6 bases at V and 9 bases at J, with 15 bases between the two ends. CDR3 in amino acids: CASRGLIGVSPLHF. The DNA of the CDR3 is TGTGCCAGCAGAGGGCTTATAGGGGTTTCACCCCTCCACTTT.

This chain connects TRBV3-1 to TRBJ2-5; unclear D gene. The germline gives CDR1 LGHDT, CDR2 YNNKEL (reference sequence). Between the trimmed V and J ends, which lost 0 bases and 0 bases, there was a span of 8 bases. The CDR3 is 15 amino acids. The CDR3 DNA follows: TGTGCCAGCAGCCAAGATCGAGCCTACCAAGAGACCCAGTACTTC. It yields the protein CASSQDRAYQETQYF.

This clonotype was picked up a small number of times. This sequence joins TRBV20-1 and TRBJ2-5; 12 bases are shared with TRBD2. Germline values: CDR1 DFQATT, CDR2 SNEGSKA (reference sequence). V was clipped by 5 bases and J by 5 bases; unmatched bases: 6. The CDR3 consists of 14 residues. The CDR3 protein is CSALPGLAGETQYF. The DNA for the CDR3 is TGCAGTGCTCTTCCGGGACTAGCGGGTGAGACCCAGTACTTC.

The chain has TRBV4-3 and TRBJ1-3, with D possibly TRBD1 on 6 matching bases. V lost 0 bases to trimming and J lost 4 bases, with 10 bases between them. CDR1 is LGHNA, CDR2 YSLEER, per germline. The CDR3 has 15 amino acids. The chain's CDR3 is CASSQDTGIGNTIYF. The CDR3, as DNA: TGCGCCAGCAGCCAAGATACAGGGATCGGAAACACCATATATTTT.

In its sample, this clonotype was seen a few times. V usage is TRBV25-1 and J usage is TRBJ2-4, with a possible D match to TRBD1 (6 bases). V was trimmed by 6 bases and J by 5 bases, leaving 11 bases between them. The CDR3 has 13 residues. From germline, CDR1 is MGHDK and CDR2 SYGVNS. For the CDR3, the DNA is TGTGCCAGCAGCGATAGGACAGAAAACATTCAGTACTTC. This gives the protein CASSDRTENIQYF.

This clonotype has just one count. V is TRBV19 and J is TRBJ2-1, with D maybe TRBD1 (6 bases). The CDR3 is 15 residues long. CDR1 is LNHDA, CDR2 SQIVND, per germline (reference sequence). Trimming cost V 4 bases and J 9 bases, with 19 bases left between them. The CDR3 DNA sequence: TGTGCCAGTAGTACCCTTATACAGGGCGAGGGTGAGCAGTTCTTC. Protein sequence: CASSTLIQGEGEQFF.

This clonotype has only a few counts. This chain connects TRBV28 to TRBJ1-6; the match to TRBD1 covers 7 bases. The V gene end was trimmed by 6 bases and the J gene end by 6 bases; junction bases not matched to a gene: 5. Germline loops: CDR1 MDHEN, CDR2 SYDVKM. The CDR3 is 14 amino acids. The DNA of the CDR3 is TGTGCCAGCAGGGAGGGACAGCTTAATTCACCCCTCCACTTT. This codes for CASREGQLNSPLHF.

This clonotype was seen more than once but under ten times. V and J are TRBV15 and TRBJ1-2; D is undetermined. V lost 0 bases and J 3 bases, leaving 8 bases between the germline ends. The CDR3 sequence is 14 residues long. CDR1 and CDR2 (germline): LNHNV, YYDKDF (reference sequence). The CDR3 spells CATSRDRRDYGYTF. The CDR3 DNA follows: TGTGCCACCAGCAGAGATAGGAGGGACTATGGCTACACCTTC.

The chain has TRBV4-1 and TRBJ2-3, with 9 bases that match TRBD1. The germline V gene encodes CDR1 MGHRA and CDR2 YSYEKL. V lost 4 bases, J lost 1 base, and 6 bases stayed unmatched. This CDR3 region has 16 residues. This CDR3 reads CASSRLGQGGTDTQYF. The CDR3 DNA sequence: TGCGCCAGCAGCCGCCTGGGACAGGGCGGCACAGATACGCAGTATTTT.

V and J are TRBV20-1 and TRBJ1-1, with a possible D match to TRBD1 (6 bases). CDR3 length: 18 amino acids. V was pared by 2 bases and J by 0 bases, with 22 bases between. The germline gives CDR1 DFQATT, CDR2 SNEGSKA (reference sequence). The CDR3 sequence is CSARNIRDITWMNTEAFF. DNA for the CDR3: TGCAGTGCTAGAAATATCCGGGACATCACCTGGATGAACACTGAAGCTTTCTTT.

This clonotype came up a few times. The gene calls are TRBV12-3 or TRBV12-4 and TRBJ1-2, with D tentatively TRBD1 (6 bases). This CDR3 is built from 14 residues. Trimming took off 5 bases at V and 6 bases at J, with 16 bases between the two ends. CDR3 loop: CASSPSGGRNGYTF. CDR3 nucleotides: TGTGCCAGCAGTCCTTCCGGGGGGCGAAATGGCTACACCTTC.

The table lists this clonotype with a few counts. The chain joins TRBV7-6 to TRBJ2-3; no definite D call. Germline V gives CDR1 SGHVS, CDR2 FNYEAQ. Trimming took 4 bases from V and 6 from J, leaving 11 bases between them. There are 13 residues in the CDR3. The CDR3 DNA is TGTGCCAGCAGCTCTCTCTTGGGGGATACGCAGTATTTT. This sequence encodes CASSSLLGDTQYF.

The CDR3 protein is CASRDTSLSEQYF. The CDR3 region has the DNA TGCGCCAGCCGGGACACATCCTTGTCCGAGCAGTACTTC. The chain recombines TRBV5-1 with TRBJ2-7, with D possibly being TRBD1 (6 bases). The germline V and J ends were trimmed by 7 bases and 6 bases, with 17 bases remaining between them. This CDR3 is 13 amino acids long. Germline CDR1 SGHRS, CDR2 YFSETQ.

This chain joins TRBV7-9 and TRBJ1-6; unclear D gene. This CDR3 comprises 15 residues. CDR1 is SEHNR and CDR2 is FQNEAQ in the germline V gene (reference sequence). V was pared by 1 base and J by 2 bases, with 6 bases between. CDR3 nucleotides: TGTGCCAGCAGCTTAGATACGGCCTATAATTCACCCCTCCACTTT. Translating gives CASSLDTAYNSPLHF.

Of note for this clonotype: Compared with germline, one end of the junction differs, possibly owing to a read error. The chain has TRBV4-3 and TRBJ1-2; maybe TRBD1 (5 bases). Germline CDR1 LGHNA, CDR2 YSLEER. The CDR3 sequence is 13 residues long. The CDR3 region is CASSQDPWDCQSF. The DNA for the CDR3 is TGCGCCAGCAGCCAAGATCCGTGGGACTGTCAGTCGTTC.

A note on this clonotype: At one of its ends the junction is not consistent with the germline gene, which may arise from a read error. This chain links TRBV20-1 with TRBJ1-6; 7 positions agree with TRBD1. This CDR3 comprises 15 residues. From germline, CDR1 is DFQATT and CDR2 SNEGSKA (reference sequence). DNA for the CDR3: TGCAGTGCCAGAGAGACAGGGTTTTATAATTCACCCCTCCACTTT. Amino acid sequence: CSARETGFYNSPLHF.

The J gene is TRBJ2-3, the V gene TRBV10-1; D is uncertain. The CDR3 totals 15 residues. Germline V gene data show CDR1 as WNHNN and CDR2 as SYGVQD (reference sequence). Trimming pared 3 bases from V and 1 base from J, leaving 11 bases between. The CDR3 loop is CASSEQQLGTDTQYF. The CDR3 DNA sequence: TGCGCCAGCAGTGAACAACAGCTGGGCACAGATACGCAGTATTTT.

Many counts were recorded for this clonotype. The chain carries TRBV5-1 and TRBJ1-1; no firm D call. The ends were cut back, 4 bases at V and 5 bases at J, with 15 bases in the middle. The germline V gene encodes CDR1 SGHRS and CDR2 YFSETQ. The length of the CDR3 is 14 residues. The CDR3 region is CASSPDAARTEAFF. The DNA for the CDR3 is TGCGCCAGCAGCCCGGACGCAGCTCGGACTGAAGCTTTCTTT.

The chain couples TRBV20-1 to TRBJ2-1; D not certain. The CDR3 spans 14 residues. Germline V gene data show CDR1 as DFQATT and CDR2 as SNEGSKA (reference sequence). V lost 5 bases and J 3 bases, leaving 14 bases between the germline ends. Here the CDR3 reads CSALMGNIYNEQFF. CDR3 nucleotide sequence: TGCAGTGCTCTCATGGGGAACATCTACAATGAGCAGTTCTTC.

This sequence joins TRBV6-5 and TRBJ2-7; D is perhaps TRBD1 or TRBD2 (7 bases each). The CDR3 loop spans 14 amino acids. Germline lookup yields CDR1 MNHEY and CDR2 SVGAGI. V gave up 6 bases and J gave up 2 bases, with 14 bases separating them. This chain's CDR3 is CASSTRGGAYEQYF. In DNA form, the CDR3 reads TGTGCCAGCAGCACCAGGGGGGGTGCCTACGAGCAGTACTTC.

This chain uses TRBV6-5 with TRBJ2-1; the match to TRBD2 covers 9 bases. Germline V lookup: CDR1 MNHEY, CDR2 SVGAGI. The CDR3 sequence is 17 residues long. Trimming at V came to 2 bases and at J to 7 bases, leaving 12 bases not matched to a gene. The CDR3 loop reads CASSYRALAGKRNEQFF. In DNA, the CDR3 is TGTGCCAGCAGTTACCGGGCACTAGCGGGCAAAAGGAATGAGCAGTTCTTC.

This clonotype has only a few counts. CDR3 sequence (DNA): TGCGCCAGCAGCCAAGCGGCAGGGGGTGGTGGGACCCAGTACTTC. This gives the protein CASSQAAGGGGTQYF. The rearrangement links TRBV4-1 to TRBJ2-5; 7 bases are a match to TRBD1. Germline CDR1 is MGHRA and CDR2 is YSYEKL. The trim removed 1 base at V and 7 bases at J, leaving 9 bases unmatched. This CDR3 region has 15 residues.